The entry that follows covers one TCR beta chain sequence. Antigen: not known. This sample stems from a study of beta chain features in type 1 diabetes. The study's findings and limits: Researchers report that Type 1 diabetes patients had moderately but significantly shorter TCRB CDR3s across all four CD4+ subsets.

The V end was cut by 3 bases, the J end by 4 bases, with 12 bases between. Per germline, CDR1 MDHEN and CDR2 SYDVKM. This CDR3 region has 14 residues. Sequenced material consisted of expressed TCRB transcripts (all of the isolated RNA was reverse transcribed). Reads from naive, central memory and regulatory T cell samples averaged roughly 3.3 million. Here immunoSEQ multiplex PCR was the method, and the copy in TCRdb shows in-frame clones only, minus some. Altogether 200,000 to 300,000 clones are present, 13% to 15% being singletons, with the ten largest covering around 0.025%. The material sequenced was naive CD4+ T cells from blood. The rearrangement links TRBV28 to TRBJ1-2; the D gene is possibly TRBD1 (5 bases). The receptor was isolated from a woman between 40 and 55 years old in good health. CDR3 coding DNA: TGTGCCAGCAGTTTCGCGGGGGTTTTCTATGGCTACACCTTC. Protein product: CASSFAGVFYGYTF.